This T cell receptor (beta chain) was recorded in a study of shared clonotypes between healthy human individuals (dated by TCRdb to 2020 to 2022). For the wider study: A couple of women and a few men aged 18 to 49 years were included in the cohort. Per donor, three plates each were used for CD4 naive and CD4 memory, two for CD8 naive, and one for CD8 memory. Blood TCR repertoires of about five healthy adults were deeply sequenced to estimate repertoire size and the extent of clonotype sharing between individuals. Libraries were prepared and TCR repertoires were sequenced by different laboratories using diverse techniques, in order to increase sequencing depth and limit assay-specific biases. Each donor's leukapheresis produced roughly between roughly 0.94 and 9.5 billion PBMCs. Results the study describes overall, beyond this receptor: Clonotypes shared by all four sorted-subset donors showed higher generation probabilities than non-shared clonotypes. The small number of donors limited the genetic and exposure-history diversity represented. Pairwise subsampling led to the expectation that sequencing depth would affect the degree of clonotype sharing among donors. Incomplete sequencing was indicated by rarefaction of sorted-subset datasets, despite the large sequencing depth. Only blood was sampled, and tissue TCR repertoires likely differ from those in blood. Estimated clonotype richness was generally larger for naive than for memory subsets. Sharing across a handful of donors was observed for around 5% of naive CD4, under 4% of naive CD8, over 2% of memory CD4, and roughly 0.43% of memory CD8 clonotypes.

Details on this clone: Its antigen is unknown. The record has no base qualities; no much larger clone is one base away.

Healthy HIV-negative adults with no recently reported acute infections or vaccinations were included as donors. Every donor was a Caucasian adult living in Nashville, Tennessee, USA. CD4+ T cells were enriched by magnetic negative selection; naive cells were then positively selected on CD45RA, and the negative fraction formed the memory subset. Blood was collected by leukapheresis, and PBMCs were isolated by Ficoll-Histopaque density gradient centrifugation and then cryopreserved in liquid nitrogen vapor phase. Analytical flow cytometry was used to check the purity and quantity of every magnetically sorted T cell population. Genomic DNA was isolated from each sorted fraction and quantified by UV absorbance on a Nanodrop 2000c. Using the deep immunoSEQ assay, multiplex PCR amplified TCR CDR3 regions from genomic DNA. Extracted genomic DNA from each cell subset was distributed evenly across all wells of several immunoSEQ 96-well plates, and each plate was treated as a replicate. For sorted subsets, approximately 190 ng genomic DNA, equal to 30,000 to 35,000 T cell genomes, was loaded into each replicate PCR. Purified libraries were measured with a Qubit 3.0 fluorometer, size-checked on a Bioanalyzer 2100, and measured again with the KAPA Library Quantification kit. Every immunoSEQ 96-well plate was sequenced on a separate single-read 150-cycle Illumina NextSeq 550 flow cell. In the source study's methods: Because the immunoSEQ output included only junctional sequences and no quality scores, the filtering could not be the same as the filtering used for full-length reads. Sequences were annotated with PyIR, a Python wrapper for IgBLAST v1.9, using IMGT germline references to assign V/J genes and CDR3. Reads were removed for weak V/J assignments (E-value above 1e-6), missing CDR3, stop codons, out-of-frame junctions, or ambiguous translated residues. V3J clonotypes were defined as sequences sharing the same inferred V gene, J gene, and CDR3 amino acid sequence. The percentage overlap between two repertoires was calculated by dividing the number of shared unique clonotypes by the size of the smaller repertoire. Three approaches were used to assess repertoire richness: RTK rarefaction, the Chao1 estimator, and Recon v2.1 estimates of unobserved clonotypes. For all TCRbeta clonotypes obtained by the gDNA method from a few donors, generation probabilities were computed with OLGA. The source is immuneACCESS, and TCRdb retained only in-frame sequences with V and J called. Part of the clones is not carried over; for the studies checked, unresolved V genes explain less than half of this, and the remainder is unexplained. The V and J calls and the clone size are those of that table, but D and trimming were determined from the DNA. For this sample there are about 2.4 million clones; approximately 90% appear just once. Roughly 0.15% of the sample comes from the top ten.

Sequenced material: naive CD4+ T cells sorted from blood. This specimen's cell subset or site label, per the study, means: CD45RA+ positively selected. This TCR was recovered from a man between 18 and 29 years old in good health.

The sequence in DNA is TGTGCCAGTAGCCCGGGCTGGGGAGAGACCCAGTACTTC. It is translated as CASSPGWGETQYF. The sequence joins TRBV19 to TRBJ2-5, with the D gene uncertain. From the germline V gene (reference sequence), CDR1 is LNHDA and CDR2 is SQIVND. V sheds 6 bases and J sheds 4 bases, leaving 12 bases between their ends. The CDR3 sequence holds 13 residues, the cysteine and phenylalanine included. Kept here is only the CDR3 DNA, which spans 39 bases and is read in frame from base 1.